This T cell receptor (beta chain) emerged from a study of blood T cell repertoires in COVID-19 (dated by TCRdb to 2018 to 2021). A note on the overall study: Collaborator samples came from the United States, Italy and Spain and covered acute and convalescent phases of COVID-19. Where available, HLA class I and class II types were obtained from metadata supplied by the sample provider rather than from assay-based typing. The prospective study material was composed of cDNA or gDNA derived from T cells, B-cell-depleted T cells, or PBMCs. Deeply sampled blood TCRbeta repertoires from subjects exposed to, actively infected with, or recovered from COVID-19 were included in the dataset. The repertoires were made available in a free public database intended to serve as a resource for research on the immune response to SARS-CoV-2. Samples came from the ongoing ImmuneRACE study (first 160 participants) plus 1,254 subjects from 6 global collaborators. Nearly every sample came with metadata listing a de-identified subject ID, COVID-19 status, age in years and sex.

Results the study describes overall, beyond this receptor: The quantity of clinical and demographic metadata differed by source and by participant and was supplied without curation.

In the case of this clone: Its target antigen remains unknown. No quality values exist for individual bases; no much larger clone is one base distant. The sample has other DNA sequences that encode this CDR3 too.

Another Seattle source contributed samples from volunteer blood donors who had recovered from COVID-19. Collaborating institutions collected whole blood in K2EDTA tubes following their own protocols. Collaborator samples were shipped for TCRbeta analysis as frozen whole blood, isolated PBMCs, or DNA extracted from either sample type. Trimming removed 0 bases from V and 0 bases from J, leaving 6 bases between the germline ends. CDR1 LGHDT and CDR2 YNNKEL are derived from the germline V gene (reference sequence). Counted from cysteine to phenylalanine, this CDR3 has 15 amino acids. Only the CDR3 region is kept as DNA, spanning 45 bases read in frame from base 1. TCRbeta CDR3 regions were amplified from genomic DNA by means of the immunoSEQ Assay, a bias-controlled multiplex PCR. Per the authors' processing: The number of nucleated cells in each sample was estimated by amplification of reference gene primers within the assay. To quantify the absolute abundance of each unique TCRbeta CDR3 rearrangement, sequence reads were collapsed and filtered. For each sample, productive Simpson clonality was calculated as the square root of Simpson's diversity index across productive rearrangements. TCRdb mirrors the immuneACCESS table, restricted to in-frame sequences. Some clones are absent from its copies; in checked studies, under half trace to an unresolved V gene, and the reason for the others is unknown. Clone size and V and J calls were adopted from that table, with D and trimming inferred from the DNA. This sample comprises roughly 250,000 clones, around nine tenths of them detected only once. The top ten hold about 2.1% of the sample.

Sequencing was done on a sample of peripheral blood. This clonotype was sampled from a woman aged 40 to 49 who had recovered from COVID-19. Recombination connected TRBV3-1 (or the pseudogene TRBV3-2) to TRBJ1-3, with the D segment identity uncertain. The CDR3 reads CASSQDHSSGNTIYF. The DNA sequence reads TGTGCCAGCAGCCAAGATCACAGCTCTGGAAACACCATATATTTT.